One and the same sample provided the 13 T cell receptor beta chains below, sequenced in a study of T-cell memory formation after mild COVID-19. TCRdb re-analysed the 5' RACE reads in MiXCR, keeping a single row per CDR3 protein. The data hold hundreds of thousands of distinct CDR3 sequences, with around 28% observed a single time. Sequencing was done on a sample of PBMCs or a T cell subset sorted from them (not recorded which). The receptors were sampled from an adult woman who had mild COVID-19 (a few samples of this study predate the infection). Cell type and time point are not known.

The rearrangement joins TRBV3-1 to TRBJ2-7, with 10 bases that match TRBD1. Per the germline V gene, CDR1 is LGHDT and CDR2 is YNNKEL (reference sequence). The CDR3 length is 15 residues. Losses at the gene ends were 1 base for V and 3 bases for J; bases not matched to a gene: 3. The CDR3 is CASSQVGTGDYEQYF. Here the CDR3 DNA reads TGTGCCAGCAGCCAAGTGGGGACAGGGGACTACGAGCAGTACTTC.

This clonotype was counted at least ten times. The chain combines TRBV29-1 with TRBJ2-7; no clear D gene. The germline CDR1 and CDR2 sequences are SQVTM and ANQGSEA. The V gene lost 4 bases and the J gene lost 0 bases, with 7 bases spanning the gap. This CDR3 is 12 amino acids long. The CDR3 sequence: CSVAVVSYEQYF. CDR3 bases: TGCAGCGTTGCTGTGGTCTCCTACGAGCAGTACTTC.

As for this clonotype: A much larger clone lies a single base off, so this may be a read error. The genes are TRBV7-6 and TRBJ2-5; the D is unclear. Germline CDR1 and CDR2: SGHVS and FNYEAQ. V lost 0 bases and J 5 bases, leaving 4 bases between the germline ends. The CDR3 loop spans 12 amino acids. The CDR3 spells CASSLASETQYF. CDR3 sequence (DNA): TGTGCCAGCAGCTTAGCGTCGGAGACCCAGTACTTC.

This clonotype was detected a few times. This chain joins TRBV12-3 or TRBV12-4 and TRBJ2-1, with D unclear. CDR3 length: 15 amino acids. Trimming cost V 6 bases and J 8 bases, with 20 bases left between them. The CDR3 DNA follows: TGTGCCAGCAGCCCACAAAGGTCCTGGCTGGATGAGCAGTTCTTC. It yields the protein CASSPQRSWLDEQFF.

Only a few counts were recorded for this clonotype. The chain joins TRBV5-1 to TRBJ1-1; D ambiguous. CDR1 and CDR2 (germline): SGHRS, YFSETQ. The CDR3 sequence is 13 residues long. Trimming shortened V by 0 bases and J by 4 bases, and 7 bases separated the two germline ends. The CDR3 sequence is CASSLEVPTEAFF. The CDR3 coding sequence is TGCGCCAGCAGCTTGGAAGTTCCCACTGAAGCTTTCTTT.

In this sample, this clonotype turned up a few times. In DNA form, the CDR3 reads TGTGCCAGCAGCTCACAGGGGGGGGTTGAGCAGTTCTTC. Translating it yields CASSSQGGVEQFF. The chain recombines TRBV7-9 with TRBJ2-1, with TRBD1 as a possible D gene (8 bases). Trimming cost V 4 bases and J 9 bases, with 13 bases left between them. Germline CDR1 SEHNR, CDR2 FQNEAQ (reference sequence). The CDR3 is 13 amino acids.

Only a few counts were recorded for this clonotype. V gene TRBV6-5 combines with J gene TRBJ1-1, with a tentative D call TRBD1 (5 bases). Per germline, CDR1 MNHEY and CDR2 SVGAGI. CDR3 size: 15 residues. Trimming left V 7 bases short and J 4 bases short, with 19 bases between. Here the CDR3 reads CASNNPRVGVTEAFF. The CDR3 nucleotides are TGTGCCAGCAACAACCCCAGGGTAGGCGTCACTGAAGCTTTCTTT.

This rearrangement joins TRBV7-8 to TRBJ2-7; no firm D call. This CDR3 comprises 17 residues. Germline values: CDR1 SGHVS, CDR2 FQNEAQ. V was cut by 0 bases and J by 2 bases, with 17 bases left in between. The CDR3 protein is CASSLAFPSGLTYEQYF. The CDR3 coding sequence is TGTGCCAGCAGCTTAGCCTTCCCTTCTGGGTTGACCTACGAGCAGTACTTC.

This clonotype was picked up a small number of times. The chain couples TRBV12-3 or TRBV12-4 to TRBJ2-1; D is tentatively TRBD1 or TRBD2 (5 bases each). This CDR3 contains 13 residues. V shed 6 bases and J shed 12 bases, with 18 bases lying between them. CDR3 region: CASSPSAKGRQFF. DNA for the CDR3: TGTGCCAGCAGCCCCTCGGCCAAGGGGAGGCAGTTCTTC.

Turning to this clonotype: A much larger clone lies a single base off, so this may be a read error. The chain couples TRBV27 to TRBJ1-1; 7 positions match TRBD1. In germline, CDR1 is MNHEY, CDR2 SMNVEV (reference sequence). The CDR3 consists of 14 residues. V shed 2 bases, J shed 4 bases, and the junction held 4 bases outside the gene matches. The CDR3: CASSLGTVSTEAFF. The CDR3 DNA sequence: TGTGCCAGCAGTTTAGGGACAGTGAGCACTGAAGCTTTCTTT.

This clonotype showed up just a few times. The J gene is TRBJ2-6, the V gene TRBV7-2; D is undetermined. Looked up from germline, CDR1 is SGHTA and CDR2 is FQGNSA. CDR3 size: 18 residues. With 1 base removed from V and 0 bases from J, the gap between germline ends came to 13 bases. The CDR3 bases are TGTGCCAGCAGCTTAGACGGTTCCCTCTTCTCTGGGGCCAACGTCCTGACTTTC. This codes for CASSLDGSLFSGANVLTF.

This clonotype was counted only a few times. This chain links TRBV11-2 with TRBJ1-1; D might be TRBD1 (5 bases). The V end lost 0 bases, the J end lost 10 bases, and 12 bases lay between the germline ends. The CDR3 has 13 amino acids. Germline assignment: CDR1 SGHAT and CDR2 FQNNGV. CDR3 loop: CASSLDRGGGAFF. The CDR3 region has the DNA TGTGCCAGCAGCTTAGATCGGGGGGGAGGAGCTTTCTTT.

The chain carries TRBV24-1 and TRBJ2-3; D gene ambiguous. The CDR3 totals 16 residues. V lost 6 bases and J lost 2, with 17 bases in between. Germline V CDR1 and CDR2: KGHDR, SFDVKD. The CDR3 region is CATSPSDLSLTDTQYF. CDR3 coding DNA: TGTGCCACCAGTCCTTCGGACCTGTCGCTCACAGATACGCAGTATTTT.